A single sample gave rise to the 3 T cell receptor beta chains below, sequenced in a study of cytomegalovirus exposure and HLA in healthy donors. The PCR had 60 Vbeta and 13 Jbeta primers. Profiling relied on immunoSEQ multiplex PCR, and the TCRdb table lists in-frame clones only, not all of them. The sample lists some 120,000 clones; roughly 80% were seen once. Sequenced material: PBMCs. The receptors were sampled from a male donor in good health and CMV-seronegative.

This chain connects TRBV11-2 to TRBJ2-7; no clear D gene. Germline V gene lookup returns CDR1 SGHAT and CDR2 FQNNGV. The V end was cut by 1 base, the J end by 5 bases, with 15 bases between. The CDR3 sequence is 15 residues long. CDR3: CASSLVPEESDEQYF. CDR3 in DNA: TGTGCCAGCAGCTTAGTGCCAGAGGAGTCTGACGAGCAGTACTTC.

Here the CDR3 reads CASSPPGLAGGTDTQYF. The CDR3 DNA sequence: TGTGCCAGCAGCCCGCCCGGTCTAGCGGGGGGCACAGATACGCAGTATTTT. The chain links TRBV7-2 to TRBJ2-3, with TRBD2 identical over 10 bases. Trimming took 5 bases from V and 1 from J; bases not matched to a gene: 9. CDR1 and CDR2 (germline): SGHTA, FQGNSA. The CDR3 covers 17 residues.

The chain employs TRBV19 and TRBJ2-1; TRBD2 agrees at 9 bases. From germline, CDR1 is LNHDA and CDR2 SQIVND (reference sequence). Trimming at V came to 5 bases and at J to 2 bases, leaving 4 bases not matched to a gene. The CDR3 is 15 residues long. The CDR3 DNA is TGTGCCAGTAGTTTCCCTAGCGGGACCTACAATGAGCAGTTCTTC. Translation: CASSFPSGTYNEQFF.